These 23 T cell receptor beta chains originate from one sample sequenced in a study of human T cells and chemical hapten exposure. TCRdb passed the RACE reads through MiXCR, listing each CDR3 protein once. The data contain roughly 150,000 distinct CDR3 sequences, around 30% of them seen just once; the ten biggest clones take up approximately 2.1%. The time point: patch test 3, about 24 weeks after DPC sensitization. Treatment of the sample: therapeutic diphenylcyclopropenone sensitization with weekly scalp DPC. Sequencing used whole blood, obtained in connection with sensitization to the hapten diphenylcyclopropenone (DPC). All receptors come from a woman aged 18 to 35 with alopecia areata. Some clones in this sample may be carry-over from other donors' samples.

The gene calls are TRBV5-4 and TRBJ1-1, with D possibly TRBD1 on 6 matching bases. The V gene's germline CDR1 is SGHNT and CDR2 YYREEE (reference sequence). Deletions cut 4 bases from V and 4 bases from J, with 14 bases between. The CDR3 sequence is 14 residues long. For the CDR3, the DNA is TGTGCCAGCAGCCCCAGGGGTCCCTTCACTGAAGCTTTCTTT. Amino acid sequence: CASSPRGPFTEAFF.

The chain joins TRBV29-1 to TRBJ2-5, with D possibly matching TRBD2 (5 bases). V was shortened by 7 bases and J by 5 bases, with 17 bases between the two germline ends. From germline, CDR1 is SQVTM and CDR2 ANQGSEA. The CDR3 consists of 13 residues. CDR3 nucleotides: TGCAGCGCCCAGCGGTCGAGTATGGAGACCCAGTACTTC. Translating gives CSAQRSSMETQYF.

The chain couples TRBV7-2 to TRBJ2-7; D ambiguous. The V end lost 3 bases, the J end lost 2 bases, and 5 bases lay between the germline ends. CDR1 and CDR2 (germline): SGHTA, FQGNSA. The CDR3 is made up of 12 amino acids. CDR3 DNA: TGTGCCAGCAGCTTGGTCGCCTACGAGCAGTACTTC. This encodes CASSLVAYEQYF.

This chain joins TRBV7-3 and TRBJ2-7, with TRBD2 identical over 12 bases. Germline trimming cut 2 bases from V and 4 bases from J; bases unmatched to any gene: 6. The CDR3 length is 16 residues. Germline V gives CDR1 SGHTA, CDR2 FQGTGA. The CDR3 loop is CASSLYRTSGMYEQYF. Written as DNA, the CDR3 is TGTGCCAGCAGCTTATATCGGACTAGCGGGATGTACGAGCAGTACTTC.

This clonotype was seen a handful of times. V is TRBV9 and J is TRBJ2-4, with D uncertain. The CDR3 consists of 15 residues. V lost 5 bases and J 0 bases, leaving 12 bases between the germline ends. The germline gives CDR1 SGDLS, CDR2 YYNGEE. In DNA, the CDR3 is TGTGCCAGCAGTGTGAATTCCCTAGCCAAAAACATTCAGTACTTC. Protein sequence: CASSVNSLAKNIQYF.

This clonotype was seen at least ten times. The genes are TRBV4-1 and TRBJ2-7; D assignment may be TRBD1 or TRBD2 (5 bases each). The CDR3 has 13 residues. Germline CDR1 is MGHRA and CDR2 is YSYEKL. The V end lost 8 bases, the J end lost 6 bases, and 17 bases lay between the germline ends. The CDR3 DNA reads as TGCGCCAGCCCATCCGGGACCCCGTCCGAGCAGTACTTC. Its translation: CASPSGTPSEQYF.

The genes are TRBV15 and TRBJ2-5; TRBD2 might be the D (6 bases). Between the trimmed V and J ends, which lost 0 bases and 2 bases, there was a span of 10 bases. This CDR3 region has 15 residues. Germline lookup yields CDR1 LNHNV and CDR2 YYDKDF (reference sequence). CDR3 sequence reads: CATSRDLAGQETQYF. The CDR3 bases are TGTGCCACCAGCAGAGATTTGGCGGGGCAAGAGACCCAGTACTTC.

The chain carries TRBV28 and TRBJ2-7, with no clear D. V lost 5 bases and J lost 7, with 18 bases in between. The germline V gene encodes CDR1 MDHEN and CDR2 SYDVKM. The CDR3 is 14 residues long. For the CDR3, the DNA is TGTGCCAGCAGTAGGCGGTCCGGGCTACGAGAGCAGTACTTC. Translating gives CASSRRSGLREQYF.

This clonotype was detected only a few times. This sequence joins TRBV20-1 and TRBJ2-5; TRBD2 matches at 7 bases. The CDR3 consists of 13 residues. CDR1 and CDR2 (germline): DFQATT, SNEGSKA (reference sequence). The J segment lost 6 bases and the V segment lost 3 bases, leaving 7 bases of the junction unmatched. CDR3 protein: CSASAGRIKTQYF. The CDR3 DNA follows: TGCAGTGCTAGCGCCGGGAGGATAAAGACCCAGTACTTC.

The chain has TRBV20-1 and TRBJ2-3, with D possibly being TRBD2 (5 bases). With 0 bases removed from V and 0 bases from J, the gap between germline ends came to 10 bases. This CDR3 has 15 amino acids. The germline CDR1 and CDR2 sequences are DFQATT and SNEGSKA (reference sequence). The CDR3 DNA follows: TGCAGTGCTAGAGATCGCAGGACTAGCACAGATACGCAGTATTTT. This encodes CSARDRRTSTDTQYF.

This clonotype has a single count. The CDR3 nucleotides are TGTGCCAGCAGCCAAGATTCGGTCGCCTCTCATAATGAGCAGTTCTTC. Translation: CASSQDSVASHNEQFF. The genes are TRBV4-2 and TRBJ2-1; D is undetermined. The V gene's germline CDR1 is LGHNA and CDR2 YNFKEQ. The germline V and J ends were trimmed by 0 bases and 7 bases, with 16 bases remaining between them. This CDR3 region has 16 residues.

This chain connects TRBV5-5 to TRBJ1-1; D uncertain. Germline V gene lookup returns CDR1 SGHKS and CDR2 YYEKEE (reference sequence). Trimming removed 1 base from V and 3 bases from J, with 10 bases in between. The CDR3 loop spans 14 amino acids. CDR3 residues: CASSLLDPYTEAFF. The CDR3 bases are TGTGCCAGCAGCTTGTTGGACCCGTACACTGAAGCTTTCTTT.

This sequence joins TRBV4-3 and TRBJ2-7, with D tentatively TRBD1 or TRBD2 (5 bases each). The CDR3 is 16 residues long. The germline CDR1 and CDR2 sequences are LGHNA and YSLEER. Trimming took 0 bases from V and 0 from J, leaving 12 bases between them. The chain's CDR3 is CASSQEAGTYSYEQYF. The CDR3 coding sequence is TGCGCCAGCAGCCAAGAGGCCGGGACGTACTCCTACGAGCAGTACTTC.

The chain joins TRBV7-9 to TRBJ1-3, with D maybe TRBD1 (5 bases). The CDR3 runs to 15 residues. V lost 6 bases, J lost 0 bases, and 12 bases lay in between. In germline, CDR1 is SEHNR, CDR2 FQNEAQ (reference sequence). The CDR3 loop reads CASSRPTVSGNTIYF. CDR3 in DNA: TGTGCCAGCAGTCGCCCGACAGTCTCTGGAAACACCATATATTTT.

This clonotype was seen a handful of times. The chain has TRBV7-3 and TRBJ2-7; D uncertain. In germline, CDR1 is SGHTA, CDR2 FQGTGA. Trimming left V 5 bases short and J 0 bases short, with 14 bases between. CDR3 length equals 15 residues. The CDR3: CASSPDGIPSYEQYF. In DNA form, the CDR3 reads TGTGCCAGCAGCCCAGACGGAATTCCCTCCTACGAGCAGTACTTC.

The sample holds a few counts of this clonotype. The chain couples TRBV28 to TRBJ1-6, with a possible D match to TRBD1 (5 bases). There are 14 residues in the CDR3. With 6 bases removed from V and 7 bases from J, the gap between germline ends came to 13 bases. Germline V gene lookup returns CDR1 MDHEN and CDR2 SYDVKM. CDR3 nucleotide sequence: TGTGCCAGCAGCCCCGTGAGGGGAAATTCACCCCTCCACTTT. Protein sequence: CASSPVRGNSPLHF.

The V and J genes are TRBV10-3 and TRBJ1-2; 7 bases line up with TRBD1. The CDR3 loop spans 16 amino acids. Per the germline V gene, CDR1 is ENHRY and CDR2 is SYGVKD. V shed 8 bases and J 0 bases; nucleotides not matched to a gene: 12. As DNA, the CDR3 is TGTGCCATCCCCCTTGACAGGACAGGTGCTAACTATGGCTACACCTTC. This encodes CAIPLDRTGANYGYTF.

This clonotype turned up a few times. The chain links TRBV28 to TRBJ2-4; TRBD1 aligns across 9 bases. Trimming removed 5 bases from V and 4 bases from J; junction bases left unmatched: 3. CDR1 is MDHEN, CDR2 SYDVKM, per germline. This CDR3 has 14 residues. CDR3 in DNA: TGTGCCAGCAGTACAGGGACAGGGAAAAACATTCAGTACTTC. This gives the protein CASSTGTGKNIQYF. Using reference TRBV28 and TRBJ2-4 for the parts outside the CDR3, the full variable domain is DVKVTQSSRYLVKRTGEKVFLECVQDMDHENMFWYRQDPGLGLRLIYFSYDVKMKEKGDIPEGYSVSREKKERFSLILESASTNQTSMYLCASSTGTGKNIQYFGAGTRLSVL.

This clonotype has more than one count but fewer than ten. The chain recombines TRBV28 with TRBJ1-2; a possible D gene is TRBD1 (5 bases). This CDR3 region has 14 residues. With 7 bases removed from V and 3 bases from J, the gap between germline ends came to 15 bases. Germline loops: CDR1 MDHEN, CDR2 SYDVKM. The CDR3 region has the DNA TGTGCCAGCACCCTACTGGACAAGCACTATGGCTACACCTTC. Translated, it gives CASTLLDKHYGYTF.

This clonotype was picked up a small number of times. The chain links TRBV27 to TRBJ1-5, with TRBD1 as a possible D gene (5 bases). The CDR3 sequence is 14 residues long. V gave up 0 bases and J gave up 5 bases, with 8 bases separating them. Per the germline V gene, CDR1 is MNHEY and CDR2 is SMNVEV (reference sequence). CDR3 residues: CASSLSARDQPQHF. The CDR3 DNA sequence: TGTGCCAGCAGTTTATCGGCCAGGGATCAGCCCCAGCATTTT.

This chain uses TRBV7-2 with TRBJ2-3, with 7 bases that match TRBD2. The CDR3 sequence is 15 residues long. Germline CDR1 is SGHTA and CDR2 is FQGNSA. V lost 5 bases to trimming and J lost 0 bases; unmatched junction nucleotides: 5. CDR3 residues: CASSRDYLSTDTQYF. CDR3 in DNA: TGTGCCAGCAGCCGGGACTACCTAAGCACAGATACGCAGTATTTT.

This clonotype was picked up a small number of times. This chain uses TRBV14 with TRBJ1-5; no firm D call. V lost 0 bases and J lost 9, with 12 bases in between. The CDR3 spans 14 residues. Looked up from germline, CDR1 is SGHDN and CDR2 is FVKESK. In DNA form, the CDR3 reads TGTGCCAGCAGCCAAGATTCCGCGGGGAGGCCCCAGCATTTT. Its translation: CASSQDSAGRPQHF.

This clonotype was picked up a small number of times. The V and J genes are TRBV5-1 and TRBJ2-1; 10 nucleotides agree with TRBD1. Unmatched junction bases numbered 6, after V lost 0 bases and J lost 9 bases. Germline V gene sequence: CDR1 SGHRS, CDR2 YFSETQ. The CDR3 sequence is 15 residues long. The CDR3 nucleotides read TGCGCCAGCAGCTTGGGACAGGGGGCCGGCGGTGAGCAGTTCTTC. It specifies CASSLGQGAGGEQFF.